Listed here are 16 T cell receptor beta chains from one sample, sequenced in a study of glioma-infiltrating T cells. TCR alpha and beta CDR3 regions were amplified from RNA using iRepertoire nested multiplex PCR. MiXCR, run by TCRdb on the multiplex PCR reads, gives a single entry per CDR3 protein. The table records some 190,000 distinct CDR3 sequences, more than 25% of them present only once. The sequencing input was glioma tissue, nonneoplastic brain tissue, or PBMCs (not recorded which). The receptors were sampled from a human donor with low-grade glioma or glioblastoma, undergoing nonglioma brain surgery, or in good health (not recorded which).

This clonotype was observed a single time. The junction shows a germline mismatch at one end, possibly a read error. The chain uses TRBV6-6 and TRBJ2-7; 7 positions agree with TRBD2. The CDR3 has 19 residues. Germline V gene sequence: CDR1 MNHNY, CDR2 SVGAGI (reference sequence). The CDR3: CASSLSLSSQRGTSNEQYF. DNA of the CDR3: TGTGCCAGCAGTTTAAGCTTATCGTCCCAGCGGGGTACCTCCAACGAGCAGTACTTC.

This clonotype was recorded many times. J is TRBJ2-5 and V is TRBV6-1; TRBD1 matches 7 bases. J was trimmed by 2 bases and V by 6 bases; bases with no gene match: 3. This CDR3 has 13 amino acids. Per germline, CDR1 MNHNS and CDR2 SASEGT. Written as DNA, the CDR3 is TGTGCCAGCAGACGACAGGGACAAGAGACCCAGTACTTC. It is translated as CASRRQGQETQYF.

This clonotype appeared a few times. This chain links TRBV12-3 or TRBV12-4 with TRBJ2-7, with D perhaps TRBD1 (5 bases). Trimming took off 2 bases at V and 4 bases at J, with 12 bases between the two ends. The CDR3 runs 14 residues. The CDR3 DNA sequence: TGTGCCAGCAGTTTATTGTACAGGCGGTACGAGCAGTACTTC. It encodes CASSLLYRRYEQYF.

This clonotype came up a few times. The genes are TRBV29-1 and TRBJ2-1; 10 bases match TRBD2. V was pared by 7 bases and J by 1 base, with 7 bases of the junction left unmatched. Looked up from germline, CDR1 is SQVTM and CDR2 is ANQGSEA. The CDR3 has 15 amino acids. CDR3 residues: CSAPSGSSSYNEQFF. CDR3 DNA: TGCAGCGCGCCTAGCGGGAGTAGTTCCTACAATGAGCAGTTCTTC.

The chain uses TRBV19 and TRBJ1-2; 12 positions match TRBD1. J was trimmed by 3 bases and V by 6 bases; bases with no gene match: 11. The CDR3 spans 17 residues. Looked up from germline, CDR1 is LNHDA and CDR2 is SQIVND (reference sequence). The CDR3: CASRRRDRGLDDYGYTF. The CDR3 DNA reads TGTGCCAGTAGGCGCCGGGACAGGGGGCTGGACGACTATGGCTACACCTTC.

In this sample, this clonotype turned up many times. The V call is TRBV28, the J call TRBJ2-5; 7 bases fit TRBD1. Germline V gene data show CDR1 as MDHEN and CDR2 as SYDVKM. The CDR3 consists of 14 residues. V trimming: 5 bases; J trimming: 6 bases; junction bases outside the gene matches: 9. CDR3 in amino acids: CASSQQTGIKTQYF. The CDR3 nucleotides read TGTGCCAGCAGTCAACAGACAGGGATAAAGACCCAGTACTTC.

This clonotype was recorded a few times. The chain recombines TRBV5-6 with TRBJ1-1, with D perhaps matching TRBD1 (5 bases). The CDR3 sequence is 16 residues long. Trimming stripped 4 bases from V and 10 bases from J, with 26 bases between. The germline CDR1 and CDR2 sequences are SGHDT and YYEEEE. In DNA, the CDR3 is TGTGCCAGCAGCCTGGTTTGGGACTCTTCTTTCCTGGGAGCTTTCTTT. It translates to CASSLVWDSSFLGAFF. The complete variable domain, with remaining parts taken from reference TRBV5-6 and TRBJ1-1, reads DAGVTQSPTHLIKTRGQQVTLRCSPKSGHDTVSWYQQALGQGPQFIFQYYEEEERQRGNFPDRFSGHQFPNYSSELNVNALLLGDSALYLCASSLVWDSSFLGAFFGQGTRLTVV.

The J gene is TRBJ2-2, the V gene TRBV5-1, with D unresolved. Germline-derived CDR1 and CDR2 are SGHRS and YFSETQ. The V and J ends lost 3 bases and 1 base respectively, with 13 bases between them. The CDR3 consists of 16 residues. The CDR3 region has the DNA TGCGCCAGCAGCTCCCGTGACTCAATGAACACCGGGGAGCTGTTTTTT. Translating gives CASSSRDSMNTGELFF. Variable domain in full (rest from reference TRBV5-1 and TRBJ2-2): KAGVTQTPRYLIKTRGQQVTLSCSPISGHRSVSWYQQTPGQGLQFLFEYFSETQRNKGNFPGRFSGRQFSNSRSEMNVSTLELGDSALYLCASSSRDSMNTGELFFGEGSRLTVL.

Regarding this clonotype: With a much larger clone just one base away, this may be a read error. J is TRBJ2-7 and V is TRBV28, with no clear D. The CDR3 is made up of 14 amino acids. Germline CDR1 and CDR2: MDHEN and SYDVKM. The CDR3 sequence: CDSSLWVESYEQYF. The CDR3 region has the DNA TGTGACAGCAGTTTGTGGGTAGAGTCCTACGAGCAGTACTTC.

This clonotype has at least ten counts. This chain joins TRBV25-1 and TRBJ2-3, with 9 bases lining up with TRBD1. The V gene end was trimmed by 5 bases and the J gene end by 4 bases; junction bases not matched to a gene: 1. The CDR3 contains 13 residues. Looked up from germline, CDR1 is MGHDK and CDR2 is SYGVNS. In DNA, the CDR3 is TGTGCCAGCAGTAGACAGGGGGCAGATACGCAGTATTTT. It specifies CASSRQGADTQYF.

The genes are TRBV5-1 and TRBJ1-2; no firm D call. The CDR3 loop spans 13 amino acids. V was trimmed by 5 bases and J by 7 bases, leaving 15 bases between them. The germline V gene encodes CDR1 SGHRS and CDR2 YFSETQ. CDR3 sequence reads: CASSYDLGSGYTF. CDR3 in DNA: TGCGCCAGCAGTTACGATTTGGGGTCTGGCTACACCTTC.

Regarding this clonotype: An end of the junction differs from the germline gene, which may be a read error. This rearrangement joins TRBV14 to TRBJ2-1, with 10 bases aligning to TRBD1. This CDR3 is built from 18 residues. Germline V CDR1 and CDR2: SGHDN, FVKESK. CDR3 amino acids: CASRQGFVGTGAYNEQFF. The CDR3 DNA sequence: TGTGCCAGCAGACAAGGTTTCGTCGGGACAGGGGCCTACAATGAGCAGTTCTTC.

This clonotype was counted a few times. The chain combines TRBV29-1 with TRBJ2-1, with unresolved D. The length of the CDR3 is 15 residues. CDR1 is SQVTM and CDR2 is ANQGSEA in the germline V gene. Trimming shortened V by 7 bases and J by 5 bases, and 21 bases separated the two germline ends. CDR3 region: CSAGNTHMGNNEQFF. The CDR3 DNA sequence: TGCAGCGCTGGAAACACACATATGGGGAACAATGAGCAGTTCTTC.

The rearrangement links TRBV20-1 to TRBJ2-7; TRBD2 agrees at 12 bases. Germline V lookup: CDR1 DFQATT, CDR2 SNEGSKA (reference sequence). V dropped 8 bases and J dropped 4; count of bases not matched to a gene: 15. The CDR3 covers 16 residues. CDR3 nucleotide sequence: TGCAGTAGTGGATCGACTAGCGGGAGTACCCTGTACGAGCAGTACTTC. Encoded protein: CSSGSTSGSTLYEQYF.

This clonotype showed up many times. A read error may account for a junction end that differs from germline. The chain employs TRBV10-3 and TRBJ2-3; D is unresolved. Germline CDR1 is ENHRY and CDR2 is SYGVKD. The CDR3 length is 15 residues. The CDR3 loop reads CATSERQVSTDTQYF. CDR3 sequence (DNA): TGTGCCACCAGTGAGAGGCAGGTTAGCACAGATACGCAGTATTTT.

This clonotype was seen only once. The V call is TRBV4-3, the J call TRBJ2-7; TRBD2 agrees at 8 bases. V shed 1 base, J shed 7 bases, and the junction held 9 bases outside the gene matches. Germline V gene lookup returns CDR1 LGHNA and CDR2 YSLEER. The CDR3 runs to 15 residues. CDR3 loop: CASSQVSGGAGEQYF. The CDR3 DNA follows: TGCGCCAGCAGCCAAGTCTCCGGGGGGGCTGGAGAGCAGTACTTC.